These T cell receptor beta chains were read from a single sample in a study of T cell responses to AZD1222 COVID-19 vaccine. The table came from immunoSEQ multiplex PCR; TCRdb's copy has only in-frame clones and leaves some out. The data hold 89,000 or so clones, with more than 70% observed a single time. Source: peripheral blood, taken 28 days after the second AZD1222 dose. The receptor set was obtained from an adult who received the AZD1222 COVID-19 vaccine. The CDR3 runs from the conserved cysteine through the conserved F or W. Each record gives: J gene, V gene, D gene, clone size, CDR3 DNA, CDR3 protein. The D gene is left open where the match is weak. Some rows mark clone size as missing; the rest say once, few, many or name a class of expanded clone.

J: TRBJ2-5
V: TRBV7-3
D: .
size: .
DNA: TGTGCCAGCAGCTTAAAGGTCGAAGAGACCCAGTACTTC
CDR3: CASSLKVEETQYF

J: TRBJ2-5
V: TRBV19
D: .
size: .
DNA: TGTGCCAGTAGTGAGGGGTCCGCAGGCGAGGGGGAGACCCAGTACTTC
CDR3: CASSEGSAGEGETQYF

J: TRBJ1-4
V: TRBV6-5
D: .
size: .
DNA: TGTGCCAGCAGTACCCCAGGGGAAATGATGTGGAAACTGTTTTTT
CDR3: CASSTPGEMMWKLFF

J: TRBJ2-1
V: TRBV6-5
D: TRBD2
size: .
DNA: TGTGCCAGCAGTTACCTAGCGGATGCTAACAATGAGCAGTTCTTC
CDR3: CASSYLADANNEQFF

J: TRBJ2-3
V: TRBV19
D: .
size: .
DNA: TGTGCCAGTAGTATTCGGGATACGCAGTATTTT
CDR3: CASSIRDTQYF

J: TRBJ1-4
V: TRBV5-1
D: .
size: .
DNA: TGCGCCAGCAGCTGGGGGGACCGCCCCGAAAAACTGTTTTTT
CDR3: CASSWGDRPEKLFF

J: TRBJ1-2
V: TRBV27
D: TRBD1
size: .
DNA: TGTGCCACCAACCCACAGGGGGCGATTTATGGCTACACCTTC
CDR3: CATNPQGAIYGYTF

J: TRBJ1-5
V: TRBV2
D: .
size: .
DNA: TGTGCCAGCAGAGCACAGGTCTACTCCAATCAGCCCCAGCATTTT
CDR3: CASRAQVYSNQPQHF

J: TRBJ2-1
V: TRBV6-2/TRBV6-3
D: .
size: .
DNA: TGTGCCAGCAGTTACAGGGCTAGCCGGGTGCAGTTCTTC
CDR3: CASSYRASRVQFF

J: TRBJ1-5
V: TRBV5-1
D: TRBD1
size: .
DNA: TGCGCCAGCAGCTGGGGGACAGGGGGAAATCAGCCCCAGCATTTT
CDR3: CASSWGTGGNQPQHF

J: TRBJ1-3
V: TRBV4-1
D: .
size: .
DNA: TGCGCCAGCAGCCATGGTGAAGGCTCTGGAAACACCATATATTTT
CDR3: CASSHGEGSGNTIYF

J: TRBJ1-3
V: TRBV19
D: .
size: .
DNA: TGTGCCAGTACCAATACAGGGTCTCGGAACACCATATATTTT
CDR3: CASTNTGSRNTIYF

J: TRBJ2-1
V: TRBV3-1/TRBV3-2
D: TRBD2
size: .
DNA: TGTGCCAGCAGCGCTACTAGCGGCTCCTACAATGAGCAGTTCTTC
CDR3: CASSATSGSYNEQFF

J: TRBJ1-3
V: TRBV6-1
D: .
size: .
DNA: TGTGCCAGCAGTGAAGGGGCTGGAAACACCATATATTTT
CDR3: CASSEGAGNTIYF

J: TRBJ2-3
V: TRBV12-3/TRBV12-4
D: .
size: .
DNA: TGTGCCAGCAGCCTTGAAGCGCAGTATTTT
CDR3: CASSLEAQYF

J: TRBJ2-1
V: TRBV10-3
D: TRBD1
size: .
DNA: TGTGCCACGCGGCCGGGACAGGGGGTCAATGAGCAGTTCTTC
CDR3: CATRPGQGVNEQFF

J: TRBJ2-7
V: TRBV10-1
D: .
size: .
DNA: TGCGCCAGCAGTCGGGGCATAGGCGTCGAGCAGTACTTC
CDR3: CASSRGIGVEQYF

J: TRBJ2-7
V: TRBV28
D: .
size: .
DNA: TGTGCCAGCACCTCACCTCCCGGGGCTGAGCAGTACTTC
CDR3: CASTSPPGAEQYF

J: TRBJ1-5
V: TRBV15
D: .
size: .
DNA: TGTGCCACCAGCAGAGTAGAGGTTGGGCAGCCCCAGCATTTT
CDR3: CATSRVEVGQPQHF

J: TRBJ1-5
V: TRBV30
D: TRBD1
size: once
DNA: TGTGCCTGGAGTCAGGGGGCTAATCAGCCCCAGCATTTT
CDR3: CAWSQGANQPQHF

J: TRBJ1-5
V: TRBV18
D: TRBD1
size: .
DNA: TGTGCCAGCTCACCGGGTGTTGGGCACAGGGGGCGTCAGCCCCAGCATTTT
CDR3: CASSPGVGHRGRQPQHF

J: TRBJ2-1
V: TRBV10-1
D: TRBD2
size: .
DNA: TGCGCCAGCAGTGAGGTAGCGGGGGCTGAGCAGTTCTTC
CDR3: CASSEVAGAEQFF

J: TRBJ2-7
V: TRBV28
D: .
size: large
DNA: TGTGCCAGCAGAGACCCGAGGGCCTACGAGCAGTACTTC
CDR3: CASRDPRAYEQYF

J: TRBJ1-3
V: TRBV6-5
D: .
size: .
DNA: TGTGCCAGCGGAGATAACACCATATATTTT
CDR3: CASGDNTIYF

J: TRBJ2-2
V: TRBV19
D: .
size: .
DNA: TGTGCCAGTAGTGGCCCAGGGGCCGGGGAGCTGTTTTTT
CDR3: CASSGPGAGELFF

J: TRBJ2-5
V: TRBV5-6
D: TRBD1
size: .
DNA: TGTGCCAGCAGCTTCCTCGGACAGGGGAATCAAGAGACCCAGTACTTC
CDR3: CASSFLGQGNQETQYF

J: TRBJ2-7
V: TRBV28
D: .
size: .
DNA: TGTGCCAGCAGGGTACAAGGTGTACAAGTTTCCTACGAGCAGTACTTC
CDR3: CASRVQGVQVSYEQYF